The 6 T cell receptor beta chains reported below all come from one sample, sequenced in a study of identifying expanded T cells in peripheral blood. Assay: immunoSEQ multiplex PCR; the TCRdb copy retains only in-frame clones and omits some. The sample consists of over 80,000 clones, approximately 83% of them appearing once. Sequencing was carried out using blood. The receptors were gathered from a person aged 18 to 75 in good health.

This chain joins TRBV6-5 and TRBJ1-5; weak D call: TRBD1 (5 bases). Germline CDR1 reads MNHEY; CDR2 reads SVGAGI. The CDR3 covers 14 residues. V was cut by 6 bases and J by 3 bases, with 12 bases left in between. The CDR3 spells CASRTGRPNQPQHF. CDR3 in DNA: TGTGCCAGCAGAACGGGACGGCCCAATCAGCCCCAGCATTTT.

CDR3 in DNA: TGTGCCAGCAGTTACACACGGACAGGGGTTAATGGCTACACCTTC. Its translation: CASSYTRTGVNGYTF. The V and J genes are TRBV6-5 and TRBJ1-2; 9 bases align to TRBD1. CDR1 is MNHEY and CDR2 is SVGAGI in the germline V gene. The ends lost 2 bases at V and 6 bases at J; junction bases unmatched: 7. The CDR3 has 15 residues.

This clone came up once. V is TRBV27 and J is TRBJ2-1; 8 bases are a match to TRBD1. CDR1 and CDR2 from the germline V gene are MNHEY and SMNVEV (reference sequence). V gave up 5 bases and J gave up 12 bases; unmatched junction bases: 12. CDR3 size: 14 residues. The CDR3 nucleotides are TGTGCCAGCAGTACACGGACAGGGTACATCGGGCAGTTCTTC. This encodes CASSTRTGYIGQFF.

This sequence joins TRBV5-1 and TRBJ2-6; 9 bases are a match to TRBD1. Per germline, CDR1 SGHRS and CDR2 YFSETQ. V was pared by 4 bases and J by 5 bases, with 13 bases of the junction left unmatched. This CDR3 is built from 18 residues. The CDR3: CASSRGQPDRGWANVLTF. The CDR3 DNA sequence: TGCGCCAGCAGCAGGGGGCAACCGGACAGGGGCTGGGCCAACGTCCTGACTTTC.

The V and J genes are TRBV6-1 and TRBJ1-6; a weak D match, TRBD1 (6 bases). Germline CDR1 MNHNS, CDR2 SASEGT. This CDR3 spans 14 amino acids. The V and J ends lost 6 bases and 11 bases respectively, with 17 bases between them. The CDR3 DNA follows: TGTGCCAGCAGGGACAGCCGCGCCTCTGCACCCCTCCACTTT. Translation gives CASRDSRASAPLHF.

The chain joins TRBV7-2 to TRBJ2-1; D call uncertain. This CDR3 is built from 14 residues. V was clipped by 4 bases and J by 12 bases, with 19 bases between them. Germline loops: CDR1 SGHTA, CDR2 FQGNSA. The CDR3 here is CASSSLSLSHWQFF. The CDR3 coding sequence is TGTGCCAGCAGCTCCCTCTCCCTTAGTCATTGGCAGTTCTTC. Variable domain in full (rest from reference TRBV7-2 and TRBJ2-1): GAGVSQSPSNKVTEKGKDVELRCDPISGHTALYWYRQSLGQGLEFLIYFQGNSAPDKSGLPSDRFSAERTGGSVSTLTIQRTQQEDSAVYLCASSSLSLSHWQFFGPGTRLTVL.